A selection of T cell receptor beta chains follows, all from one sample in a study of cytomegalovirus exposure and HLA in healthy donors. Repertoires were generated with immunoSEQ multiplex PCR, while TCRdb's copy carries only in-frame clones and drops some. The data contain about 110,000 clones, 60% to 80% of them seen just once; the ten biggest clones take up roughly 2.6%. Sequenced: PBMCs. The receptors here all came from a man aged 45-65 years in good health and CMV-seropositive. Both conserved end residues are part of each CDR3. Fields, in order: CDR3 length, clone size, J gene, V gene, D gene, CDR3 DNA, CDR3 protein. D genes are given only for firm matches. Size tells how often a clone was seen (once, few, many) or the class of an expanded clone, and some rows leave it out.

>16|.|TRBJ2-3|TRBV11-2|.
TGTGCCAGCAGCCGTGGTCGTGGGGCCCGAGGAGATACGCAGTATTTT
CASSRGRGARGDTQYF
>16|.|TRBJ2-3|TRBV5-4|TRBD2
TGTGCCAGCAGCTTGGAAGGGGCTAGCGGGACAGATACGCAGTATTTT
CASSLEGASGTDTQYF
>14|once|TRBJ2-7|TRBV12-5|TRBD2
TGTGCTAGTGGTTTGGCAAGCGGGGCAAGGGAGCAGTACTTC
CASGLASGAREQYF
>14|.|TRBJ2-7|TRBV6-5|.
TGTGCCAGCAGTTCCCGGACACCTACTTACGAGCAGTACTTC
CASSSRTPTYEQYF
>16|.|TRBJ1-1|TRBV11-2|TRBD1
TGTGCCAGCAGCTTAGCGGCAGGGGGACTGAACACTGAAGCTTTCTTT
CASSLAAGGLNTEAFF
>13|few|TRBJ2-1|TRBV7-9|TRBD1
TGTGCCAGCAGCCTAGGACAGGGGAATGAGCAGTTCTTC
CASSLGQGNEQFF
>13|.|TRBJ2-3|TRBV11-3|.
TGTGCCAGCAGCCACAGGGGCACAGATACGCAGTATTTT
CASSHRGTDTQYF
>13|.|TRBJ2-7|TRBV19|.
TGTGCCAGTAGTATCTCAGGGTTTGACGAGCAGTACTTC
CASSISGFDEQYF
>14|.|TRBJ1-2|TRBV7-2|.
TGTGCCAGCAGCTCTTCGACAGGATACTATGGCTACACCTTC
CASSSSTGYYGYTF
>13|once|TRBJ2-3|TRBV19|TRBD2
TGTGCCATCTCGACTAGCTACACAGATACGCAGTATTTT
CAISTSYTDTQYF
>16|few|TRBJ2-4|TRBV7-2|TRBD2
TGTGCCAGCAGCCTAATAGCGACGCGGGAGGTTGGCAGTCAGTACTTC
CASSLIATREVGSQYF
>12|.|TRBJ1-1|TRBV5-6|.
TGTGCCAGCGGCTTATCGCAGTTTGAAGCTTTCTTT
CASGLSQFEAFF
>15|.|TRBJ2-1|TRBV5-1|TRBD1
TGCGCCAGCAGCTTGTTACCGGGACAGGGGGGTGAGCAGTTCTTC
CASSLLPGQGGEQFF
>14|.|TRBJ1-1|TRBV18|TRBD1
TGTGCCAGCTCATCAACAGGGGGACTCACTGAAGCTTTCTTT
CASSSTGGLTEAFF
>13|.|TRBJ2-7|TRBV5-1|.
TGCGCCAGCCGCCTGCAGGGAGGTTACGAGCAGTACTTC
CASRLQGGYEQYF
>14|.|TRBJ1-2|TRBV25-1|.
TGTGCCAGCAGTGAATCGATGGGGGCAAGGGGCTACACCTTC
CASSESMGARGYTF
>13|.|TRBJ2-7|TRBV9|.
TGTGCCAGCAGCGCGGTAACAGGGAGCGAGCAGTACTTC
CASSAVTGSEQYF
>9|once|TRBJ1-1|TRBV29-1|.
TGCAGCGCAGGGCAGAACGGTTTCTTT
CSAGQNGFF
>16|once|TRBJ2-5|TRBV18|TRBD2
TGTGCCAGCTCACCACGCGGGACTAGCGGGCAAGAGACCCAGTACTTC
CASSPRGTSGQETQYF
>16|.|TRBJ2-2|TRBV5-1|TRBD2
TGCGCCAGCAGCTTGGCTAGCGGGAGGGCCACCGGGGAGCTGTTTTTT
CASSLASGRATGELFF
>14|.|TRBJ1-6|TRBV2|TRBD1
TGTGCCAGCAGTGTGACAGGGGGGGACTCATCCCTCCACTTT
CASSVTGGDSSLHF
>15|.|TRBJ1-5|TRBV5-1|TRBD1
TGCGCCAGCAGCTTGGGGGGGGACAGTCATCAGCCCCAGCATTTT
CASSLGGDSHQPQHF
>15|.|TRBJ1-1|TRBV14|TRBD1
TGTGCCAGCAGCCAAGACAGGGGGTGGAACACTGAAGCTTTCTTT
CASSQDRGWNTEAFF
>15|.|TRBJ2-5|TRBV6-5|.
TGTGCCAGCAGTTACGAGGGCAGGAGCCAAGAGACCCAGTACTTC
CASSYEGRSQETQYF
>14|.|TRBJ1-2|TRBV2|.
TGTGCCAGCAGCAGACGGGGGGCTGAGGATGGCTACACCTTC
CASSRRGAEDGYTF
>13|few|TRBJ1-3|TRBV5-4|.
TGTGCCAGCGGGTGGGGAGCTGGAAACACCATATATTTT
CASGWGAGNTIYF
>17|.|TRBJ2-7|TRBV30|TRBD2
TGTGCCTGGAGTGTAGGGGCGGGAGGAGGGCCCGGTTCCGAGCAGTACTTC
CAWSVGAGGGPGSEQYF
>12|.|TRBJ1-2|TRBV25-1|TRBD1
TGTGCCAGGGGGGACAGGGGCTATGGCTACACCTTC
CARGDRGYGYTF
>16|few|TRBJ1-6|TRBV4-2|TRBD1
TGTGCCAGCAGCCGAACTCCGGGACAGTATAATTCACCCCTCCACTTT
CASSRTPGQYNSPLHF
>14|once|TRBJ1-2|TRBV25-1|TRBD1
TGTGCCAGCAGTGAATTGAACAGGGGGGATGTCTACACCTTC
CASSELNRGDVYTF